A single sample gave rise to the 31 T cell receptor beta chains below, sequenced in a study of post-analysis software for immune sequencing data. Study-level results: There were a few TRBV segments more frequent in patients than controls, and TRBV5-6, TRBV5-1 and TRBV20-1 were among them.

TCR beta cDNA libraries had unique molecular identifiers. TCRdb re-analysed the PCR reads in MiXCR, keeping a single row per CDR3 protein. The profile covers 450,000 to 650,000 distinct CDR3 sequences, with roughly 45% appearing a single time and about 1.8% taken by the ten largest. These receptors have no known antigen. The material sequenced was blood. Receptors were obtained from a girl between 5 and 17 years old with multiple sclerosis.

The chain uses TRBV20-1 and TRBJ2-5; D uncertain. Judging by the DNA end, TRBJ2-7 fits better; the J call may be wrong. From germline, CDR1 is DFQATT and CDR2 SNEGSKA (reference sequence). The CDR3 is 10 residues long. The CDR3 protein is CSAMGYEQYF. CDR3 bases: TGCAGTGCTATGGGTTACGAGCAGTACTTC.

The chain couples TRBV29-1 to TRBJ2-7; maybe TRBD1 (5 bases). Looked up from germline, CDR1 is SQVTM and CDR2 is ANQGSEA. V was clipped by 2 bases and J by 2 bases, with 10 bases between them. This CDR3 spans 13 amino acids. The CDR3 bases are TGCAGCGTTGAAACAGGCTTAACCTACGAGCAGTACTTC. It encodes CSVETGLTYEQYF.

The chain has TRBV7-9 and TRBJ2-5; D gene uncertain. The CDR3 has 19 amino acids. V lost 5 bases, J lost 5 bases, and 30 bases lay in between. Germline loops: CDR1 SEHNR, CDR2 FQNEAQ (reference sequence). CDR3 residues: CASSIVGHSSRSVEETQYF. CDR3 DNA: TGTGCCAGCAGCATTGTAGGGCACAGCTCTAGGTCGGTCGAGGAGACCCAGTACTTC.

Remarks on this clonotype: At one of its ends the junction is not consistent with the germline gene, which may arise from a read error. The V and J genes are TRBV4-1 and TRBJ2-1; possible D gene TRBD2, 6 bases. Germline-derived CDR1 and CDR2 are MGHRA and YSYEKL. This CDR3 is built from 14 residues. CDR3 DNA: TGCGCCAGCAGCCCCGGGAGCTCCTACAAGGAGCAGTTCTTC. Translation gives CASSPGSSYKEQFF.

This clonotype was detected a few times. This chain uses TRBV6-4 with TRBJ1-5; no clear D. Germline values: CDR1 MRHNA, CDR2 SNTAGT. This CDR3 spans 13 amino acids. The germline V and J ends were trimmed by 4 bases and 5 bases, with 9 bases remaining between them. The CDR3 reads CASSALMDQPQHF. The CDR3 coding sequence is TGTGCCAGCAGTGCCCTGATGGATCAGCCCCAGCATTTT.

This clonotype has a handful of counts. The chain couples TRBV5-5 to TRBJ2-5; 7 bases align to TRBD1. CDR1 is SGHKS and CDR2 is YYEKEE in the germline V gene (reference sequence). This CDR3 comprises 14 residues. V lost 0 bases to trimming and J lost 11 bases; unmatched junction nucleotides: 10. The CDR3 region has the DNA TGTGCCAGCAGCTTGGTGGGACAGTGTACGGGGCAGTACTTC. This gives the protein CASSLVGQCTGQYF.

This clonotype turned up a few times. The genes are TRBV7-2 and TRBJ2-1, with TRBD2 matching over 12 bases. Trimming removed 5 bases from V and 0 bases from J; junction bases left unmatched: 5. Germline CDR1 and CDR2: SGHTA and FQGNSA. The CDR3 is made up of 17 amino acids. The CDR3 region has the DNA TGTGCCAGCAGCCCGACTAGCGGGGGCCTCTCCTACAATGAGCAGTTCTTC. This gives the protein CASSPTSGGLSYNEQFF.

The rearrangement uses TRBV29-1 and TRBJ1-2; unclear D gene. Trimming removed 3 bases at V and 2 bases at J, with 7 bases between. CDR1 and CDR2 from the germline V gene are SQVTM and ANQGSEA. This CDR3 has 12 residues. In DNA, the CDR3 is TGCAGCGTTGAGGACCCAAACTATGGCTACACCTTC. As protein: CSVEDPNYGYTF.

The rearrangement joins TRBV5-6 to TRBJ2-5; 7 nucleotides line up with TRBD1. The CDR3 has 17 residues. V shed 4 bases, J shed 2 bases, and the junction held 14 bases outside the gene matches. From germline, CDR1 is SGHDT and CDR2 YYEEEE. Here the CDR3 DNA reads TGTGCCAGCAGCACAACCTGGCCAGGGGGAACACAAGAGACCCAGTACTTC. Protein sequence: CASSTTWPGGTQETQYF. The whole variable domain, remainder taken from reference TRBV5-6 and TRBJ2-5, is DAGVTQSPTHLIKTRGQQVTLRCSPKSGHDTVSWYQQALGQGPQFIFQYYEEEERQRGNFPDRFSGHQFPNYSSELNVNALLLGDSALYLCASSTTWPGGTQETQYFGPGTRLLVL.

V gene TRBV12-3 or TRBV12-4 combines with J gene TRBJ2-4; D might be TRBD1 or TRBD2, each matching 5 bases. This CDR3 has 18 residues. Trimming stripped 0 bases from V and 8 bases from J, with 23 bases between. DNA of the CDR3: TGTGCCAGCAGTTTAGCTCAAGTCGTGGGGACCAAACAACACATTCAGTACTTC. This translates into CASSLAQVVGTKQHIQYF.

The rearrangement links TRBV5-1 to TRBJ1-2, with 7 bases that match TRBD1. With 0 bases clipped from V and 3 bases from J, the junction kept 2 bases outside the gene matches. Germline V gives CDR1 SGHRS, CDR2 YFSETQ. This CDR3 is 14 amino acids long. In DNA form, the CDR3 reads TGCGCCAGCAGCTTGGGGGACAGACACTATGGCTACACCTTC. Its protein product is CASSLGDRHYGYTF.

The chain links TRBV6-1 to TRBJ1-2; TRBD1 agrees at 7 bases. In germline, CDR1 is MNHNS, CDR2 SASEGT. V gave up 11 bases and J gave up 7 bases; unmatched junction bases: 16. The CDR3 loop spans 14 amino acids. The CDR3 DNA reads as TGTGCCGCCAGAGGGACGACAGGGTCGCTTGGCTACACCTTC. It translates to CAARGTTGSLGYTF.

The V call is TRBV6-5, the J call TRBJ1-2; 9 nucleotides line up with TRBD1. The V segment lost 6 bases and the J segment 2 bases; nucleotides outside the gene matches: 7. The CDR3 has 15 amino acids. CDR1 is MNHEY and CDR2 is SVGAGI in the germline V gene. As DNA, the CDR3 is TGTGCCAGCAGAAGGGACAGGGTGGGCAACTATGGCTACACCTTC. This encodes CASRRDRVGNYGYTF.

The chain has TRBV28 and TRBJ2-4; D unclear. Per germline, CDR1 MDHEN and CDR2 SYDVKM. The CDR3 contains 16 residues. V was trimmed by 4 bases and J by 0 bases, leaving 13 bases between them. The DNA for the CDR3 is TGTGCCAGCAGTTCCCCCGTACGGTTAGCCAAAAACATTCAGTACTTC. Translation: CASSSPVRLAKNIQYF.

This clonotype was seen more than once but under ten times. This chain links TRBV10-2 with TRBJ2-2, with D unresolved. Germline-derived CDR1 and CDR2 are WSHSY and SAAADI. V was pared by 1 base and J by 4 bases, with 7 bases between. The CDR3 is 14 residues long. The CDR3 sequence: CASSEFASTGELFF. CDR3 sequence (DNA): TGCGCCAGCAGTGAGTTCGCTAGCACCGGGGAGCTGTTTTTT.

The chain recombines TRBV12-3 or TRBV12-4 with TRBJ1-2; D call uncertain. CDR3 length equals 15 residues. Trimming shortened V by 7 bases and J by 0 bases, and 15 bases separated the two germline ends. The CDR3 DNA reads TGTGCCAGCAATTCCTGGGGAGGGCCTAACTATGGCTACACCTTC. This codes for CASNSWGGPNYGYTF.

In its sample, this clonotype was seen a few times. This chain joins TRBV3-1 and TRBJ2-2; TRBD2 agrees at 7 bases. Germline V CDR1 and CDR2: LGHDT, YNNKEL (reference sequence). There are 17 residues in the CDR3. J lost 3 bases, V lost 1 base, and 8 bases had no gene match. This CDR3 reads CASSQVDWLADTGELFF. The CDR3 coding sequence is TGTGCCAGCAGCCAAGTCGACTGGCTAGCGGACACCGGGGAGCTGTTTTTT.

The rearrangement joins TRBV7-9 to TRBJ2-5; 7 nucleotides match TRBD1. The V gene's germline CDR1 is SEHNR and CDR2 FQNEAQ (reference sequence). The CDR3 has 14 amino acids. The V and J ends lost 4 bases and 2 bases, in that order; junction bases with no gene match: 4. CDR3 in DNA: TGTGCCAGCAGCTCACAGGGGTGGCAAGAGACCCAGTACTTC. Its protein is CASSSQGWQETQYF.

The table lists this clonotype with a few counts. The V and J genes are TRBV29-1 and TRBJ2-5; D remains ambiguous. The V gene's germline CDR1 is SQVTM and CDR2 ANQGSEA. The CDR3 runs 12 residues. The V end was cut by 2 bases, the J end by 2 bases, with 6 bases between. DNA for the CDR3: TGCAGCGTTGAAAACCCACAAGAGACCCAGTACTTC. It encodes CSVENPQETQYF. Combining the CDR3 with reference TRBV29-1 and TRBJ2-5 gives the whole variable domain SAVISQKPSRDICQRGTSLTIQCQVDSQVTMMFWYRQQPGQSLTLIATANQGSEATYESGFVIDKFPISRPNLTFSTLTVSNMSPEDSSIYLCSVENPQETQYFGPGTRLLVL.

DNA of the CDR3: TGTGCCAGCAGCCAAGAGCGGACAAAAAACATTCAGTACTTC. It specifies CASSQERTKNIQYF. This chain connects TRBV3-1 to TRBJ2-4; D might be TRBD1 (5 bases). This CDR3 contains 14 residues. CDR1 and CDR2 (germline): LGHDT, YNNKEL (reference sequence). Trimming removed 0 bases at V and 4 bases at J, with 7 bases between.

The DNA for the CDR3 is TGTGCCAGCAGCTTAAGGGACGGTATACTAGCCAAAAACATTCAGTACTTC. This sequence encodes CASSLRDGILAKNIQYF. The chain uses TRBV7-9 and TRBJ2-4; TRBD1 or TRBD2 may be the D gene (5 bases each). The CDR3 loop spans 17 amino acids. Trimming shortened V by 2 bases and J by 0 bases, and 14 bases separated the two germline ends. Germline V gene sequence: CDR1 SEHNR, CDR2 FQNEAQ (reference sequence).

The sample holds a few counts of this clonotype. CDR3 region: CASRDFRGAEGTDTQYF. The CDR3 nucleotides read TGTGCCAGCAGGGACTTTCGGGGGGCCGAGGGCACAGATACGCAGTATTTT. The V gene is TRBV11-2, the J gene TRBJ2-3, with a tentative D call TRBD2 (7 bases). This CDR3 region has 17 residues. V was pared by 6 bases and J by 1 base, with 20 bases between. CDR1 is SGHAT and CDR2 is FQNNGV in the germline V gene.

V gene TRBV7-2 combines with J gene TRBJ2-7; unclear D gene. This CDR3 is 13 amino acids long. The V gene's germline CDR1 is SGHTA and CDR2 FQGNSA. V was pared by 0 bases and J by 3 bases, with 6 bases between. The DNA for the CDR3 is TGTGCCAGCAGCTTAGCGCTGGACTACGAGCAGTACTTC. Amino acid sequence: CASSLALDYEQYF.

The chain recombines TRBV27 with TRBJ2-1; D not certain. The CDR3 sequence is 13 residues long. The germline V and J ends were trimmed by 7 bases and 7 bases, with 14 bases remaining between them. The germline V gene has CDR1 MNHEY and CDR2 SMNVEV (reference sequence). The CDR3 loop is CASTLVRGNEQFF. Here the CDR3 DNA reads TGTGCCAGCACCCTAGTTCGAGGTAATGAGCAGTTCTTC.

This clonotype was counted between two and nine times. The genes are TRBV6-1 and TRBJ2-3; tentative D call: TRBD1 (6 bases). The V end was cut by 7 bases, the J end by 2 bases, with 22 bases between. The V gene's germline CDR1 is MNHNS and CDR2 SASEGT. The CDR3 is made up of 17 amino acids. The CDR3 DNA is TGTGCCAGCACGACGACTGGCCTGCACAGGGACACAGATACGCAGTATTTT. It is translated as CASTTTGLHRDTDTQYF.

Worth noting for this clonotype: A read error may account for a junction end that differs from germline. The V gene is TRBV4-1, the J gene TRBJ2-5; TRBD1 might be the D (6 bases). The germline CDR1 and CDR2 sequences are MGHRA and YSYEKL. This CDR3 has 14 residues. CDR3 protein: CASSQDSPGETQDF. The CDR3 bases are TGCGCCAGCAGCCAAGATTCTCCAGGGGAGACCCAGGACTTC.

The chain joins TRBV29-1 to TRBJ2-5; D gene uncertain. The length of the CDR3 is 12 residues. Germline-derived CDR1 and CDR2 are SQVTM and ANQGSEA. V was clipped by 2 bases and J by 4 bases, with 8 bases between them. The CDR3 nucleotides are TGCAGCGTTGAACTAGAGTTAGAGACCCAGTACTTC. It yields the protein CSVELELETQYF.

The chain combines TRBV12-3 or TRBV12-4 with TRBJ1-5; D remains unclear. Trimming removed 2 bases from V and 3 bases from J, with 11 bases in between. The CDR3 spans 15 residues. CDR3 coding DNA: TGTGCCAGCAGTTTACGATGGGGTACCAATCAGCCCCAGCATTTT. This gives the protein CASSLRWGTNQPQHF.

The chain is built from TRBV7-9 and TRBJ2-3; D not certain. Germline V gene sequence: CDR1 SEHNR, CDR2 FQNEAQ (reference sequence). Trimming cost V 5 bases and J 0 bases, with 15 bases left between them. The CDR3 runs to 16 residues. CDR3 DNA sequence: TGTGCCAGCAGCCCCTTGAGGACCCACAGCACAGATACGCAGTATTTT. Amino acids: CASSPLRTHSTDTQYF.

The chain's CDR3 is CATQEGALEKLFF. The CDR3 DNA sequence: TGTGCCACCCAGGAGGGGGCCTTAGAAAAACTGTTTTTT. The chain couples TRBV25-1 to TRBJ1-4; 7 nucleotides align to TRBD1. Germline V gene lookup returns CDR1 MGHDK and CDR2 SYGVNS. The V and J ends lost 10 bases and 8 bases, in that order; junction bases with no gene match: 10. The CDR3 is 13 amino acids.

The chain is built from TRBV7-9 and TRBJ1-1; no clear D. This CDR3 contains 15 residues. Germline V gene lookup returns CDR1 SEHNR and CDR2 FQNEAQ (reference sequence). Trimming shortened V by 0 bases and J by 11 bases, and 19 bases separated the two germline ends. This chain's CDR3 is CASSLALPGLLIAFF. DNA of the CDR3: TGTGCCAGCAGCTTAGCGCTGCCCGGGCTCCTGATTGCTTTCTTT.